A selection of T cell receptor beta chains follows, all from one sample in a study of regulatory dendritic cells for organ transplantation. The method was immunoSEQ multiplex PCR; TCRdb's version includes in-frame clones alone and lacks a portion of them. The sample yields 20,000 to 25,000 clones, 80% to 90% seen once. What these receptors recognize is not known. The sequencing input was naive CD4+ T cells from blood cultured with regulatory dendritic cells. These receptor sequences come from a human donor in good health. CDR3s include the opening cysteine and the closing phenylalanine or tryptophan. D genes are given only for firm matches. A row's size may be missing; if present it is once, few, many or a size class.

abundance | d_gene | j_gene | v_gene | CDR3nt | CDR3aa
few | - | TRBJ2-7 | TRBV4-2 | TGTGCCAGCAGCCCCTTGGGGGGCGGGGAGAGCTCCTACGAGCAGTACTTC | CASSPLGGGESSYEQYF
- | - | TRBJ2-5 | TRBV11-2 | TGTGCCAGCAGCCAACTTGGGACGGGGGGCGCATTGAAGACCCAGTACTTC | CASSQLGTGGALKTQYF
- | TRBD1 | TRBJ2-3 | TRBV10-3 | TGTGCCATCAGTGAGGCGACAGGGGGCGTACGGTCAGATACGCAGTATTTT | CAISEATGGVRSDTQYF
- | TRBD1 | TRBJ1-5 | TRBV6-1 | TGTGCCAGCAGGACCCAACAGGGGGGAAATCAGCCCCAGCATTTT | CASRTQQGGNQPQHF
- | - | TRBJ1-5 | TRBV6-5 | TGTGCCAGCAGAGGTACAGGCGAAAATCAGCCCCAGCATTTT | CASRGTGENQPQHF
once | TRBD1 | TRBJ2-3 | TRBV5-8 | TGTGCCAGAGCACCTAACCCTCTCGGACAGGGTTCAGATACGCAGTATTTT | CARAPNPLGQGSDTQYF
- | - | TRBJ2-3 | TRBV30 | TGTGCCTGGAGTCAGGGGTCCACAGATACGCAGTATTTT | CAWSQGSTDTQYF
- | TRBD1 | TRBJ2-7 | TRBV7-6 | TGTGCCAGCAGCTCCACGGGACAGGGATACGAGCAGTACTTC | CASSSTGQGYEQYF
once | - | TRBJ1-5 | TRBV27 | TGTGCCAGGAACGGGTACGGGCCCTACAATCAGCCCCAGCATTTT | CARNGYGPYNQPQHF
- | - | TRBJ1-1 | TRBV7-9 | TGTGCCAGCAGCACACCTATGGATGAAGCTTTCTTT | CASSTPMDEAFF
- | - | TRBJ2-2 | TRBV4-1 | TGCGCCAGCAGCCAGGGCTCGTTTGGGGCCGGGGAGCTGTTTTTT | CASSQGSFGAGELFF
- | TRBD2 | TRBJ2-3 | TRBV5-4 | TGTGCCAGCAGCTTAGAACTAGCGGGAGGTGGCACGCAGTATTTT | CASSLELAGGGTQYF
- | - | TRBJ1-5 | TRBV9 | TGTGCCAGCAGCCAAGAGGGAGGGGGACAGCCCCAGCATTTT | CASSQEGGGQPQHF
- | - | TRBJ1-2 | TRBV27 | TGTGCCAGCAGTTTATTGTTCAGTGGTGGCTACACCTTC | CASSLLFSGGYTF
- | - | TRBJ2-3 | TRBV18 | TGTGCCAGCTCGCCTCTCGATACCACAGATACGCAGTATTTT | CASSPLDTTDTQYF
- | TRBD1 | TRBJ1-2 | TRBV25-1 | TGTGCCAGCAGTGTACGAAGGGACAGTGGCTACACCTTC | CASSVRRDSGYTF
- | - | TRBJ2-1 | TRBV6-5 | TGTGCCAGCGGGAACTCTGTAATGGAGCAGTTCTTC | CASGNSVMEQFF
- | - | TRBJ2-3 | TRBV27 | TGTGCCAGCAGTGTTTCCGTCAGCACAGATACGCAGTATTTT | CASSVSVSTDTQYF
- | - | TRBJ2-3 | TRBV20-1 | TGCAGTGCTAGGATCACAGATACGCAGTATTTT | CSARITDTQYF
- | - | TRBJ2-5 | TRBV29-1 | TGCAGCGTTTCCGGAAGCTCGGAGACCCAGTACTTC | CSVSGSSETQYF
- | - | TRBJ1-4 | TRBV27 | TGTGCCAGCAGGCCGGTGGGGCCCATCGAAAAACTGTTTTTT | CASRPVGPIEKLFF
- | - | TRBJ1-2 | TRBV15 | TGTGCCACCAGGCAGAGTAGCTATGGCTACACCTTC | CATRQSSYGYTF
- | TRBD2 | TRBJ2-2 | TRBV5-4 | TGTGCCAGCAGCTCCGGGACTAGCGGGGGTCACACCGGGGAGCTGTTTTTT | CASSSGTSGGHTGELFF
few | - | TRBJ1-5 | TRBV2 | TGTGCCAGCAGTCGCGGGACGGAAAGTCAGCCCCAGCATTTT | CASSRGTESQPQHF
- | - | TRBJ2-2 | TRBV28 | TGTGCCAGCAGTTTACCAGGCAGGCCTGAGCTGTTTTTT | CASSLPGRPELFF
- | TRBD1 | TRBJ1-1 | TRBV7-9 | TGTGCCAGCAGCTTAGGACAGGGTGGAATGAACACTGAAGCTTTCTTT | CASSLGQGGMNTEAFF